Presented here are 2 T cell receptor beta chains from one specimen sequenced in a study of shared clonotypes between healthy human individuals. Only in-frame clones appear in the TCRdb table, and some are missing; sequencing was by immunoSEQ multiplex PCR. The table lists about 1 million clones, about 70% of them singletons. The sequenced sample was memory CD4+ T cells sorted from blood. Regarding subset: CD45RA-negative fraction. The receptors here all came from a man younger than 30 in good health.

This chain uses TRBV6-1 with TRBJ2-2; 10 nucleotides match TRBD1. Germline-derived CDR1 and CDR2 are MNHNS and SASEGT. CDR3 size: 14 residues. The trim removed 7 bases at V and 4 bases at J, leaving 3 bases unmatched. CDR3 sequence: CASTGTGVTGELFF. The CDR3 nucleotides are TGTGCCAGCACCGGGACAGGGGTCACCGGGGAGCTGTTTTTT.

J is TRBJ2-2 and V is TRBV6-5, with 9 positions matching TRBD1. With 6 bases clipped from V and 7 bases from J, the junction kept 9 bases outside the gene matches. The CDR3 extends over 15 amino acids. Germline values: CDR1 MNHEY, CDR2 SVGAGI. This CDR3 is CASSRATGGGGELFF. The CDR3, as DNA: TGTGCCAGCAGCCGCGCGACAGGGGGTGGCGGGGAGCTGTTTTTT.